Below are 9 T cell receptor beta chains sequenced from a single sample in a study of CD8 T cells in ankylosing spondylitis. Study outcomes and limitations: Blood from ankylosing spondylitis patients appeared to carry a characteristic roughly eight-variant TCR beta motif.

TCRdb itself ran the 5' RACE reads through MiXCR, one entry per CDR3 protein. The profile shows under 850,000 distinct CDR3 sequences, about 20% of them singletons. These receptors' targets are unknown. Material: blood, either unsorted or a sorted T cell fraction (not recorded which). These receptors all come from a male donor with ankylosing spondylitis.

The J gene is TRBJ1-1, the V gene TRBV3-1, with no clear D. Looked up from germline, CDR1 is LGHDT and CDR2 is YNNKEL (reference sequence). Trimming removed 5 bases at V and 2 bases at J, with 15 bases between. This CDR3 spans 15 amino acids. CDR3 protein: CASSSGEAGNTEAFF. CDR3 DNA: TGTGCCAGCAGCTCCGGAGAGGCAGGAAACACTGAAGCTTTCTTT.

This clonotype appeared a few times. J is TRBJ2-7 and V is TRBV29-1; 7 positions match TRBD2. Germline CDR1 SQVTM, CDR2 ANQGSEA. V was pared by 7 bases and J by 1 base, with 10 bases of the junction left unmatched. The CDR3 consists of 14 residues. CDR3 in amino acids: CSAGGFGGSYEQYF. CDR3 DNA: TGCAGCGCCGGTGGGTTCGGGGGGTCCTACGAGCAGTACTTC.

This clonotype was detected once. The chain combines TRBV3-1 with TRBJ1-5, with D possibly matching TRBD1 (5 bases). V shed 2 bases and J shed 4 bases, with 9 bases lying between them. This CDR3 is 14 amino acids long. Germline values: CDR1 LGHDT, CDR2 YNNKEL (reference sequence). This chain's CDR3 is CASSQSAGNQPQHF. The CDR3 DNA reads TGTGCCAGCAGCCAATCGGCAGGGAATCAGCCCCAGCATTTT.

Only a few counts were recorded for this clonotype. This CDR3 is CASSWKDTQYF. The CDR3, as DNA: TGTGCCAGCAGCTGGAAAGATACGCAGTATTTT. The rearrangement uses TRBV7-9 and TRBJ2-3, with D unclear. The CDR3 extends over 11 amino acids. From germline, CDR1 is SEHNR and CDR2 FQNEAQ (reference sequence). Trimming stripped 4 bases from V and 5 bases from J, with 4 bases between.

This clonotype has more than one count but fewer than ten. The chain uses TRBV29-1 and TRBJ1-2, with 7 bases fitting TRBD1. Germline loops: CDR1 SQVTM, CDR2 ANQGSEA. The V and J ends lost 6 bases and 3 bases, in that order; junction bases with no gene match: 1. The CDR3 extends over 11 amino acids. The CDR3: CSVGTDYGYTF. The CDR3 nucleotides are TGCAGCGTCGGGACAGACTATGGCTACACCTTC.

This clonotype was recorded a few times. The chain has TRBV9 and TRBJ1-2; weak D call: TRBD1 (5 bases). The CDR3 spans 14 residues. Germline CDR1 and CDR2: SGDLS and YYNGEE. Trimming removed 0 bases from V and 6 bases from J, with 12 bases in between. CDR3 residues: CASSVAPRGHGYTF. CDR3 coding DNA: TGTGCCAGCAGCGTAGCCCCCCGGGGACATGGCTACACCTTC.

The chain carries TRBV20-1 and TRBJ1-1; TRBD1 matches 10 bases. This CDR3 region has 15 residues. CDR1 is DFQATT and CDR2 is SNEGSKA in the germline V gene (reference sequence). Germline trimming cut 5 bases from V and 4 bases from J; bases unmatched to any gene: 10. The CDR3 region is CSALRDRGSSTEAFF. CDR3 DNA: TGCAGTGCTCTCCGGGACAGGGGTTCGAGCACTGAAGCTTTCTTT.

The V and J genes are TRBV7-9 and TRBJ2-3, with D unclear. With 4 bases removed from V and 7 bases from J, the gap between germline ends came to 15 bases. The CDR3 totals 14 residues. Per the germline V gene, CDR1 is SEHNR and CDR2 is FQNEAQ (reference sequence). The CDR3 spells CASSSGLNPHTQYF. CDR3 sequence (DNA): TGTGCCAGCAGCTCGGGCCTCAACCCTCATACGCAGTATTTT.

CDR3 amino acids: CASSLGFPHGGYGYTF. The CDR3 region has the DNA TGTGCCAGCAGTCTCGGCTTCCCCCACGGCGGCTATGGCTACACCTTC. The rearrangement links TRBV6-1 to TRBJ1-2; D call uncertain. The germline V gene has CDR1 MNHNS and CDR2 SASEGT. The CDR3 consists of 16 residues. V was shortened by 5 bases and J by 4 bases, with 20 bases between the two germline ends.